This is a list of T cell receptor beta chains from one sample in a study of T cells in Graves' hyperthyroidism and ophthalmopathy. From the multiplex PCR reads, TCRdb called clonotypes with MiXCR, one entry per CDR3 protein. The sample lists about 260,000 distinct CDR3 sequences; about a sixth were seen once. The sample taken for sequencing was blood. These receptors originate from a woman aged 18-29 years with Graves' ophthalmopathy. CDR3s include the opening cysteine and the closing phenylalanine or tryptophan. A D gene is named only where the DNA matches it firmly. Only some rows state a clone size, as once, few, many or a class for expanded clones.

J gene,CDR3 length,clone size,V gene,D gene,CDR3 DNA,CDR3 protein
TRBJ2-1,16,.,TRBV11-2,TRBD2,TGTGCCAGCAGCCTAGGGGGTGCTAGCGGGAGGTATGAGCAGTTCTTC,CASSLGGASGRYEQFF
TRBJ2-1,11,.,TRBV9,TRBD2,TGTGCCACAGGGAGGGCGGGTGAGCAGTTCTTC,CATGRAGEQFF
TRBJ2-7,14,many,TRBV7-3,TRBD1,TGTGCCAGCAGCCCAGGACAGGGCCACTACGAGCAGTACTTC,CASSPGQGHYEQYF
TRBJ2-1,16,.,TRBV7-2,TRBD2,TGTGCCAGCAGCTTATTAGCGGGAGGGCGGGACAATGAGCAGTTCTTC,CASSLLAGGRDNEQFF
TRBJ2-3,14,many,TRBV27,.,TGTGCCAGCAGTTTTGGGACCTCAGCAGATACGCAGTATTTT,CASSFGTSADTQYF
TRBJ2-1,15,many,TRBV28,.,TGTGCCAGCAGTCGCCGAAGTAACATGGCCTATGAGCAGTTCTTC,CASSRRSNMAYEQFF
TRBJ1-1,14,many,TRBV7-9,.,TGTGCCAGCAGCTTAATGACAGGGAACACTGAAGCTTTCTTT,CASSLMTGNTEAFF
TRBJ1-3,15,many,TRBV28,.,TGTGCCAGCAGTTTATTCGCCGGCTCTGGAAACACCATATATTTT,CASSLFAGSGNTIYF
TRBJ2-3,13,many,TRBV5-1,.,TGCGCCAGCAGCTTGGCCTTTGGAGATACGCAGTATTTT,CASSLAFGDTQYF
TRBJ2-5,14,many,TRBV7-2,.,TGTGCCAGCAGCTTAGGGGCAGTGGGGGAGACCCAGTACTTC,CASSLGAVGETQYF
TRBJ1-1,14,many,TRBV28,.,TGTGCCAGCAGTTTAGCCCCGGCAGGGGCTGAAGCTTTCTTT,CASSLAPAGAEAFF
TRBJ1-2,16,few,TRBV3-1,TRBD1,TGTGCCAGCAGCCAAAAGGGGGCAGCGGGGGGGTATGGCTACACCTTC,CASSQKGAAGGYGYTF
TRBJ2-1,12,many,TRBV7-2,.,TGTGCCAGCAGCCAAACTTTCGGTGAGCAGTTCTTC,CASSQTFGEQFF
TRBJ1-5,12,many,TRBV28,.,TGTGCCAGCAGGGCCAACAATCAGCCCCAGCATTTT,CASRANNQPQHF
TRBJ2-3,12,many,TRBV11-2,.,TGTGCCAGCAGCTCGGTCTCAGATACGCAGTATTTT,CASSSVSDTQYF
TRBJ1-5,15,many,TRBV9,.,TGTGCCAGCAGCGTAGGAGGGAATAGCAATCAGCCCCAGCATTTT,CASSVGGNSNQPQHF
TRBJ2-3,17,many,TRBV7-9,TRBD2,TGTGCCAGCAGCTTGGCTAGCGGGGGGGCATCGCCAGATACGCAGTATTTT,CASSLASGGASPDTQYF
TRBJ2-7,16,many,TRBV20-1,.,TGCAGTGCTGAGCCGTTACTCGGGACACTATACTACGAGCAGTACTTC,CSAEPLLGTLYYEQYF
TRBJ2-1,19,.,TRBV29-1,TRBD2,TGCAGCGTCTGTTTGATCGGGACTAGCGGGAGCCCTTCCTACAATGAGCAGTTCTTC,CSVCLIGTSGSPSYNEQFF
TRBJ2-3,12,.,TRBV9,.,TGTGCCAGCAGCGTAGGATTAGATACGCAGTATTTT,CASSVGLDTQYF
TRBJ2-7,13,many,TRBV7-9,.,TGTGCCAGCAGCTTATCAGGGAACTACGAGCAGTACTTC,CASSLSGNYEQYF
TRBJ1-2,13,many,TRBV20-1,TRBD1,TGCAGTGTTACAGGGGGCGAGGTCTTCAGCTACACCTTC,CSVTGGEVFSYTF
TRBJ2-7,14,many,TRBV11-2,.,TGTGCCAGCAGCTTAGAAGATTTATCCTACGAGCAGTACTTC,CASSLEDLSYEQYF
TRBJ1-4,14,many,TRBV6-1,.,TGTGCCAGCAGCGCCGGGACATACAATGAAAAACTGTTTTTT,CASSAGTYNEKLFF
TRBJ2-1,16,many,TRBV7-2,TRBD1,TGTGCCAGCAGCCCACGTTGGACAGGGCTTTACAATGAGCAGTTCTTC,CASSPRWTGLYNEQFF
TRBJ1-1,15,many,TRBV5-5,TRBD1,TGTGCCAGCAGCTTGGCGGGACAGAAGAACACTGAAGCTTTCTTT,CASSLAGQKNTEAFF
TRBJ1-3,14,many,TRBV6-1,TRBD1,TGTGCCAGCAGTTCAGACAGGGCTGGAAACACCATATATTTT,CASSSDRAGNTIYF
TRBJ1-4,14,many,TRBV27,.,TGTGCCAGCAGCTATCAGGGGTATGGTGAAAAACTGTTTTTT,CASSYQGYGEKLFF
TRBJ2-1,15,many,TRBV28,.,TGTGCCAGCAGGGATTTACGACAGTACTACAATGAGCAGTTCTTC,CASRDLRQYYNEQFF
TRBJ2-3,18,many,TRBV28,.,TGTGCCAGCAGTTCCTCTTGGACAGTCACCTCTAGCACAGATACGCAGTATTTT,CASSSSWTVTSSTDTQYF
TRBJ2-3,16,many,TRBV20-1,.,TGCAGTGCTAGAGATCAGACTAGTGTTAGCACAGATACGCAGTATTTT,CSARDQTSVSTDTQYF
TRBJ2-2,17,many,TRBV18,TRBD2,TGTGCCAGCTCACCATACCCTAGCGGGAGCGGCACCGGGGAGCTGTTTTTT,CASSPYPSGSGTGELFF
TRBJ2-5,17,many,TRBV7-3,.,TGTGCCAGCAGCTCGGGCGGAGGGGGGGGTTTCGTAGAGACCCAGTACTTC,CASSSGGGGGFVETQYF
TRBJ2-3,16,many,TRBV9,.,TGTGCCAGCAGCGTAGGATACGGACTAACCACAGATACGCAGTATTTT,CASSVGYGLTTDTQYF
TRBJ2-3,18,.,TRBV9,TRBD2,TGTGCCAGCAGTAGAGAGGGCGGGAGGGATCCTAGCACAGATACGCAGTATTTT,CASSREGGRDPSTDTQYF
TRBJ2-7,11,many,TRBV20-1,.,TGCAGTGCTAGAGAATCCTACGAGCAGTACTTC,CSARESYEQYF
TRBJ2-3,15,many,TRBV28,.,TGTGCCAGCAGTTTAAAAAATAGTCCCACAGATACGCAGTATTTT,CASSLKNSPTDTQYF
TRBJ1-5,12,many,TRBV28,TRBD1,TGTGCCAGCACGGACAGGGATCAGCCCCAGCATTTT,CASTDRDQPQHF
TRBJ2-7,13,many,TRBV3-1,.,TGTGCCAGCAGCCAAGGGGCAACGGGGGAGCAGTACTTC,CASSQGATGEQYF
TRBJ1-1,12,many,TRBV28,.,TGTGCCAGCAGCACAGGGATCCCTGAAGCTTTCTTT,CASSTGIPEAFF
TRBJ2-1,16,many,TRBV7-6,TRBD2,TGTGCCAGCAGCTTGGGACAGCTAGCGGGAGCCAATGAGCAGTTCTTC,CASSLGQLAGANEQFF
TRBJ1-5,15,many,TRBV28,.,TGTGCCAGCAGTAAATGGGCCCGGTGGAATCAGCCCCAGCATTTT,CASSKWARWNQPQHF
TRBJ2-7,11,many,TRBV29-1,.,TGCAGCGTAACGGACGGGTACGAGCAGTACTTC,CSVTDGYEQYF
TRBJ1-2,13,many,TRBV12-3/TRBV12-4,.,TGTGCCAGCAGTTTAAGGCGGAACTATGGCTACACCTTC,CASSLRRNYGYTF
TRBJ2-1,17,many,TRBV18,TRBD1,TGTGCCAGCTCACCACCCACAGGGGGGACAGATTACAATGAGCAGTTCTTC,CASSPPTGGTDYNEQFF
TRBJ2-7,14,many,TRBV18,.,TGTGCCAGCTCACCGTGGGCTGACTCCTACGAGCAGTACTTC,CASSPWADSYEQYF
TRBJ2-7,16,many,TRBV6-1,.,TGTGCCAGCACGGGGTCGGTCGCAGGGAAGGACTACGAGCAGTACTTC,CASTGSVAGKDYEQYF
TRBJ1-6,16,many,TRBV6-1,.,TGTGCCAGCAGTGAAGTATGGAGCTCCTATAATTCACCCCTCCACTTT,CASSEVWSSYNSPLHF
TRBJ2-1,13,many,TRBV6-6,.,TGTGCCAGCAGTTACTCGGACAGCAATGAGCAGTTCTTC,CASSYSDSNEQFF
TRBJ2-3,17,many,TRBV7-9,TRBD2,TGTGCCAGCAACTCCCTCAAGACTAGCGGGGGGGCAGATACGCAGTATTTT,CASNSLKTSGGADTQYF
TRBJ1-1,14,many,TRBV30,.,TGTGCCTGGTCTACGGGACATCCGAACACTGAAGCTTTCTTT,CAWSTGHPNTEAFF
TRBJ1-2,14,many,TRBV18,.,TGTGCCAGCTCACCAACTTCAGGGAGCTATGGCTACACCTTC,CASSPTSGSYGYTF
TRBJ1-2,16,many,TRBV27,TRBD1,TGTGCCAGCAGTTTGAGTCAGGGGGCAGCAAACTATGGCTACACCTTC,CASSLSQGAANYGYTF
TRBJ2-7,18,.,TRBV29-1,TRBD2,TGCAGCGTCTGTTTGATCGGGACTAGCGGGATTCTCTCCTACGAGCAGTACTTC,CSVCLIGTSGILSYEQYF
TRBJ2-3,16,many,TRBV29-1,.,TGCAGCGTTGTGGGGGTAACTCCGACTAGCACAGATACGCAGTATTTT,CSVVGVTPTSTDTQYF
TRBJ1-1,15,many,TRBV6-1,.,TGTGCCAGCAGTGAAGTCCACGAGAGCCACACTGAAGCTTTCTTT,CASSEVHESHTEAFF